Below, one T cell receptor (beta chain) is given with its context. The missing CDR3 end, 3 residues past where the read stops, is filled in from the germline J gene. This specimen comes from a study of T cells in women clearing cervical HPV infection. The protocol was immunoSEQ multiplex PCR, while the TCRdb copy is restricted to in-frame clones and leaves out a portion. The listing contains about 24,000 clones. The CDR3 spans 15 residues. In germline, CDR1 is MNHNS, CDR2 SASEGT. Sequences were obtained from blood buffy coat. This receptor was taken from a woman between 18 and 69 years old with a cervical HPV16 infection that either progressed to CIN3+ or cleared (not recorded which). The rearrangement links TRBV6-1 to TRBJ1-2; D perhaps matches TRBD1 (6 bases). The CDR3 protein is CASSENRGGTDTYTF. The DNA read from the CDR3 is TGTGCCAGCAGTGAAAATAGGGGGGGCACAGATACC.